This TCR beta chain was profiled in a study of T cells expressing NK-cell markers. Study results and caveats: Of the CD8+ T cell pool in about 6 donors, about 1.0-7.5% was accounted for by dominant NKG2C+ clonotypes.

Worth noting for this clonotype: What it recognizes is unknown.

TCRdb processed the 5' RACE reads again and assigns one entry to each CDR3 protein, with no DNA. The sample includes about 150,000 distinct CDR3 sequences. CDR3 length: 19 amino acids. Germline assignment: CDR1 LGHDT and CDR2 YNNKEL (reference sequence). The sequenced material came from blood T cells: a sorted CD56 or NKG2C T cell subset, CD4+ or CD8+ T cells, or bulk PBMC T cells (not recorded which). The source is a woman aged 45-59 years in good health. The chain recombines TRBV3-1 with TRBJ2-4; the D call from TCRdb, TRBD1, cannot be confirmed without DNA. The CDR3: CASSQDPLVVSGLKNIQYF.